The clone carrying this T cell receptor beta chain was picked up many times. The antigen is undetermined. Germline CDR1 and CDR2: LGHNA and YNFKEQ. The CDR3 length is 14 residues. V trimming: 2 bases; J trimming: 3 bases; junction bases outside the gene matches: 3. The sample comes from a study of T-cell memory formation after mild COVID-19. Study-wide findings and caveats: Shrinking CD4+ clones were chiefly CM and EM; CD8+ ones were chiefly EMRA.

TCRdb independently ran MiXCR on the 5' RACE reads; one entry per CDR3 protein. Altogether more than 250,000 distinct CDR3 sequences are present, under 20% being singletons, with the ten largest covering roughly 25%. This receptor was identified in a man aged 18-30 years who had mild COVID-19 (a few samples of this study predate the infection). Cell type and time point are not known. Sequences were obtained from PBMCs or a T cell subset sorted from them (not recorded which). The chain recombines TRBV4-2 with TRBJ2-5; the match to TRBD2 covers 7 bases. The CDR3 coding sequence is TGTGCCAGCAGCCAATGGGCGGGGGAAGAGACCCAGTACTTC. Its protein is CASSQWAGEETQYF.